This T cell receptor (beta chain) derives from a study of post-analysis software for immune sequencing data. Overall study context: Included courses were relapsing-remitting and secondary progressive multiple sclerosis; progressive-relapsing multiple sclerosis was also included. Study-level findings and limits: Patients used five TRBV segments, including TRBV5-6, TRBV5-1 and TRBV20-1, more often than controls. F measure showed strong co-clustering of same-batch samples. When compared against controls, multiple sclerosis patients showed significantly lower normalized Chao1 diversity.

cDNA libraries of TCR beta carried unique molecular identifiers. From around 1 to 9.1 million T cells, 400,000 to 600,000 cDNA molecules were obtained. TCRdb itself ran the PCR reads through MiXCR, one entry per CDR3 protein. The sample has about 820,000 distinct CDR3 sequences, roughly 50% seen once. The germline V and J ends were trimmed by 3 bases and 13 bases, with 16 bases remaining between them. The length of the CDR3 is 13 residues. CDR1 and CDR2 from the germline V gene are MDHEN and SYDVKM. This clonotype appeared a few times. The antigen is unknown. The chain joins TRBV28 to TRBJ2-4, with D tentatively TRBD1 or TRBD2 (5 bases each). Sequencing was carried out using blood. The clonotype was recovered from a girl between 10 and 17 years old with multiple sclerosis. In nucleotides, the CDR3 is TGTGCCAGCAGTTTGCCCAGGGAAAGGGAGCAGTACTTC. Its protein product is CASSLPREREQYF.